The 23 T cell receptor beta chains presented below share a single source sample, sequenced in a study of blood T cell repertoires in COVID-19. Method: immunoSEQ multiplex PCR; TCRdb's copy keeps in-frame clones and lacks some. The data show 160,000 or so clones, with 75% to 85% seen just once and 8% to 8.5% held by the top ten. The sample taken for sequencing was peripheral blood. Every receptor here comes from a woman aged 60-75 years with COVID-19, enrolled during active disease.

The chain links TRBV6-1 to TRBJ1-4, with 9 bases that match TRBD1. The germline V gene encodes CDR1 MNHNS and CDR2 SASEGT. The length of the CDR3 is 14 residues. The trim removed 3 bases at V and 5 bases at J, leaving 1 base unmatched. CDR3 DNA sequence: TGTGCCAGCAGTGAGGACAGGGGAAATGAAAAACTGTTTTTT. Translated, it gives CASSEDRGNEKLFF.

The rearrangement links TRBV30 to TRBJ2-7; 11 bases are shared with TRBD1. Trimming cost V 0 bases and J 3 bases; bases outside gene matches: 4. The CDR3 runs to 15 residues. Germline V gene sequence: CDR1 GTSNPN, CDR2 SVGIG (reference sequence). The CDR3 here is CAWSVRDRGVYEQYF. The CDR3 bases are TGTGCCTGGAGTGTACGGGACAGGGGGGTCTACGAGCAGTACTTC.

The V call is TRBV2, the J call TRBJ1-4, with D possibly being TRBD1 (6 bases). Germline CDR1 and CDR2: SNHLY and FYNNEI. CDR3 length equals 13 residues. V lost 11 bases, J lost 7 bases, and 17 bases lay in between. DNA of the CDR3: TGTGCCGGACATTCAGGGGTGGTTGAAAAACTGTTTTTT. Its protein product is CAGHSGVVEKLFF. Filled out from reference TRBV2 and TRBJ1-4, the complete variable domain reads EPEVTQTPSHQVTQMGQEVILRCVPISNHLYFYWYRQILGQKVEFLVSFYNNEISEKSEIFDDQFSVERPDGSNFTLKIRSTKLEDSAMYFCAGHSGVVEKLFFGSGTQLSVL.

This clone was counted between two and nine times. V and J are TRBV19 and TRBJ2-5; a possible D gene is TRBD1 (6 bases). V was cut by 9 bases and J by 7 bases, with 18 bases left in between. Germline-derived CDR1 and CDR2 are LNHDA and SQIVND (reference sequence). The length of the CDR3 is 13 residues. The CDR3: CASSGQPAGTQYF. CDR3 bases: TGTGCCAGCAGTGGACAGCCGGCCGGGACCCAGTACTTC.

The V gene is TRBV28, the J gene TRBJ1-2; 9 bases agree with TRBD1. Germline V gene sequence: CDR1 MDHEN, CDR2 SYDVKM. The CDR3 has 14 amino acids. V lost 5 bases and J lost 8; bases outside the gene matches: 9. Here the CDR3 DNA reads TGTGCCAGCAGTAACCGGGACAGGGTAGGCGGCTACACCTTC. It codes for CASSNRDRVGGYTF.

V gene TRBV11-2 combines with J gene TRBJ1-6; a weak D match, TRBD1 (6 bases). This CDR3 has 15 residues. Trimming left V 1 base short and J 9 bases short, with 13 bases between. CDR1 and CDR2 from the germline V gene are SGHAT and FQNNGV. The CDR3 DNA is TGTGCCAGCAGCTTAGCAGGCCAGGGGCGTTCACCCCTCCACTTT. This sequence encodes CASSLAGQGRSPLHF.

The chain is built from TRBV28 and TRBJ2-1, with D tentatively TRBD2 (7 bases). Trimming cost V 8 bases and J 7 bases, with 18 bases left between them. The CDR3 contains 14 residues. CDR1 and CDR2 from the germline V gene are MDHEN and SYDVKM. The CDR3 spells CASLASGTFNEQFF. For the CDR3, the DNA is TGTGCCAGCCTGGCAAGCGGGACATTTAATGAGCAGTTCTTC.

This clone was observed a single time. The chain employs TRBV30 and TRBJ2-3; D perhaps matches TRBD1 (5 bases). The CDR3 has 13 amino acids. Germline V gene data show CDR1 as GTSNPN and CDR2 as SVGIG (reference sequence). V was trimmed by 0 bases and J by 5 bases, leaving 9 bases between them. CDR3 protein: CAWSVDSRDTQYF. The CDR3 coding sequence is TGTGCCTGGAGTGTAGACAGCCGAGATACGCAGTATTTT.

The chain is built from TRBV5-6 and TRBJ1-5; D not certain. Germline V gene data show CDR1 as SGHDT and CDR2 as YYEEEE. Trimming took 4 bases from V and 2 from J, leaving 13 bases between them. This CDR3 region has 15 residues. CDR3 amino acids: CASSPWAMGNQPQHF. CDR3 nucleotide sequence: TGTGCCAGCAGCCCATGGGCTATGGGCAATCAGCCCCAGCATTTT.

The V call is TRBV19, the J call TRBJ1-2, with no clear D. This CDR3 spans 17 amino acids. Germline CDR1 LNHDA, CDR2 SQIVND (reference sequence). Trimming shortened V by 5 bases and J by 4 bases, and 23 bases separated the two germline ends. The CDR3 sequence is CASSPAGGSLLTYGYTF. DNA of the CDR3: TGTGCCAGTAGTCCCGCAGGAGGCAGCCTGCTGACCTATGGCTACACCTTC.

J is TRBJ1-1 and V is TRBV5-4; D is possibly TRBD1 (5 bases). The germline V gene has CDR1 SGHNT and CDR2 YYREEE (reference sequence). Between the trimmed V and J ends, which lost 0 bases and 0 bases, there was a span of 6 bases. The CDR3 loop spans 14 amino acids. Written as DNA, the CDR3 is TGTGCCAGCAGCTTGGAGGGGCTGAACACTGAAGCTTTCTTT. Its protein is CASSLEGLNTEAFF.

The genes are TRBV19 and TRBJ2-1; 15 bases agree with TRBD2. Germline-derived CDR1 and CDR2 are LNHDA and SQIVND (reference sequence). Trimming at V came to 4 bases and at J to 8 bases, leaving 3 bases not matched to a gene. The CDR3 consists of 15 residues. In DNA, the CDR3 is TGTGCCAGTAGTAGGACTAGCGGGAGGGCCCATGAGCAGTTCTTC. Translating gives CASSRTSGRAHEQFF.

This clone was picked up a small number of times. The V call is TRBV11-3, the J call TRBJ2-2, with unresolved D. Trimming cost V 5 bases and J 10 bases, with 11 bases left between them. The CDR3 has 12 residues. Looked up from germline, CDR1 is SGHNT and CDR2 is YENEEA. The CDR3 DNA reads TGTGCCAGCAGCCACGGTTACGTGGAGCTGTTTTTT. It codes for CASSHGYVELFF.

The rearrangement links TRBV30 to TRBJ1-2; 7 nucleotides line up with TRBD1. Germline lookup yields CDR1 GTSNPN and CDR2 SVGIG (reference sequence). Unmatched junction bases numbered 11, after V lost 2 bases and J lost 8 bases. The CDR3 covers 14 residues. The CDR3 is CAWSFPPGQRGYTF. For the CDR3, the DNA is TGTGCCTGGAGTTTCCCTCCGGGACAGCGAGGCTACACCTTC.

The V gene is TRBV18, the J gene TRBJ1-1, with 9 nucleotides matching TRBD1. The V gene's germline CDR1 is KGHSH and CDR2 LQKENI. The J segment lost 4 bases and the V segment lost 3 bases, leaving 6 bases of the junction unmatched. The CDR3 extends over 15 amino acids. This CDR3 is CASSPLGQGSTEAFF. The CDR3, as DNA: TGTGCCAGCTCACCGCTGGGACAGGGAAGCACTGAAGCTTTCTTT.

CDR3 region: CASRIGQGNYGYTF. CDR3 nucleotide sequence: TGTGCCAGCAGGATAGGACAGGGGAACTATGGCTACACCTTC. This chain links TRBV2 with TRBJ1-2, with TRBD1 matching over 9 bases. The germline V gene has CDR1 SNHLY and CDR2 FYNNEI. Trimming took 6 bases from V and 2 from J; bases not matched to a gene: 4. This CDR3 region has 14 residues.

The rearrangement uses TRBV5-1 and TRBJ2-3; 8 bases line up with TRBD1. CDR3 length: 15 amino acids. CDR1 and CDR2 from the germline V gene are SGHRS and YFSETQ. V trimming: 6 bases; J trimming: 5 bases; junction bases outside the gene matches: 11. The CDR3 protein is CASKLADRAVDTQYF. In nucleotides, the CDR3 is TGCGCCAGCAAGCTGGCGGACAGGGCTGTAGATACGCAGTATTTT.

The chain carries TRBV6-5 and TRBJ1-4, with D possibly matching TRBD1 (5 bases). With 6 bases removed from V and 1 base from J, the gap between germline ends came to 12 bases. The CDR3 sequence is 15 residues long. Per germline, CDR1 MNHEY and CDR2 SVGAGI. CDR3: CASSASGKTNEKLFF. The CDR3 nucleotides read TGTGCCAGCAGCGCTTCAGGGAAAACTAATGAAAAACTGTTTTTT.

This chain connects TRBV6-5 to TRBJ2-7; 11 nucleotides align to TRBD2. CDR3 length: 13 amino acids. The V gene's germline CDR1 is MNHEY and CDR2 SVGAGI. With V trimmed by 7 bases and J by 5 bases, 4 bases remained unmatched. The CDR3 nucleotides read TGTGCCAGCATAACTAGCGGGAGCCACGAGCAGTACTTC. Protein sequence: CASITSGSHEQYF.

This clone has at least ten counts. V and J are TRBV10-3 and TRBJ2-1; TRBD2 aligns across 7 bases. The CDR3 runs to 18 residues. CDR1 is ENHRY, CDR2 SYGVKD, per germline. V lost 1 base to trimming and J lost 1 base; unmatched junction nucleotides: 10. As DNA, the CDR3 is TGTGCCATCAGTGAGTTAACGACCCTGGGGGGGTCCTACAATGAGCAGTTCTTC. Its protein is CAISELTTLGGSYNEQFF.

The rearrangement uses TRBV13 and TRBJ2-6, with 13 bases identical to TRBD2. The CDR3 consists of 18 residues. With 3 bases clipped from V and 4 bases from J, the junction kept 6 bases outside the gene matches. Germline V CDR1 and CDR2: PRHDT, FYEKMQ (reference sequence). CDR3 in amino acids: CASSFTGLAGSGANVLTF. CDR3 in DNA: TGTGCCAGCAGCTTCACGGGACTAGCGGGATCCGGGGCCAACGTCCTGACTTTC.

This clone was observed many times. V gene TRBV6-6 combines with J gene TRBJ2-7; 10 bases are a match to TRBD1. Looked up from germline, CDR1 is MNHNY and CDR2 is SVGAGI (reference sequence). J gave up 2 bases and V 8 bases, and 12 bases lay outside the gene matches. The CDR3 runs 16 residues. CDR3 sequence (DNA): TGTGCCAGCCTTCCCTTCCCCGGGACAGGGGCCTACGAGCAGTACGTC. It encodes CASLPFPGTGAYEQYV.

This clone was observed a single time. The CDR3 DNA reads as TGTGCCAGCAGTGATCGCGGGGGGAACTACGAGCAGTACGTC. Its protein is CASSDRGGNYEQYV. The V call is TRBV6-1, the J call TRBJ2-7, with 8 bases matching TRBD2. Trimming at V came to 3 bases and at J to 3 bases, leaving 4 bases not matched to a gene. This CDR3 is 14 amino acids long. Germline CDR1 is MNHNS and CDR2 is SASEGT.